This T cell receptor (beta chain) was captured by sequencing in a study of control samples from healthy donors and cancer patients. The protocol was immunoSEQ multiplex PCR, while the TCRdb copy is restricted to in-frame clones and leaves out a portion. The table has 130,000 to 150,000 clones, approximately 91% seen once; the top ten hold around 8.2%. Germline V lookup: CDR1 MNHEY, CDR2 SVGAGI. V was pared by 7 bases and J by 8 bases, with 15 bases between. The CDR3 loop spans 13 amino acids. The TCR sequence derives from a woman aged 25 to 39 in good health. The J gene is TRBJ2-1, the V gene TRBV6-5; D is unresolved. The sample taken for sequencing was blood. The DNA of the CDR3 is TGTGCCAGCACCCCAGATAGAGGAGATGAGCAGTTCTTC. Its protein product is CASTPDRGDEQFF.